The following is a T cell receptor beta chain sequence with its context. Its antigen is as yet unknown. The source of the sample is a study of cytomegalovirus exposure and HLA in healthy donors. Study outcomes and limitations: As immune exposure information, only CMV serostatus was available. Per a later analysis, about 17,000 TCR beta sequences showed association with HLA alleles at 0.05 false discovery rate. The productive fraction for most TCR beta V segments was about 90% or about 30% in an earlier analysis.

CDR3 length: 14 residues. Unmatched junction bases numbered 1, after V lost 4 bases and J lost 5 bases. The germline V gene has CDR1 LNHDA and CDR2 SQIVND (reference sequence). PCR employed 60 Vbeta and 13 Jbeta primers. This table comes from immunoSEQ multiplex PCR, and its TCRdb copy is limited to in-frame clones, with some not included. The sample has over 150,000 clones; 70% to 90% are singletons. The sequenced sample was PBMCs. V gene TRBV19 combines with J gene TRBJ2-1, with 11 bases aligning to TRBD1. This clonotype was sampled from a man aged 25 to 45 in good health and CMV-seropositive. The DNA for the CDR3 is TGTGCCAGTAGTACGGACAGGGGGCACAATGAGCAGTTCTTC. It encodes CASSTDRGHNEQFF.